These 12 T cell receptor beta chains share one sample of origin, sequenced in a study of cytomegalovirus exposure and HLA in healthy donors. It was with 60 Vbeta and 13 Jbeta primers that the PCR ran. Clones were read by immunoSEQ multiplex PCR, and TCRdb kept only the in-frame ones, dropping some. The table shows over 150,000 clones, with roughly 77% occurring only once. The source material was PBMCs. All receptors derive from a man under 40 in good health and CMV-seropositive.

This clone was counted between two and nine times. This chain joins TRBV18 and TRBJ1-4; D unresolved. Trimming stripped 2 bases from V and 5 bases from J, with 6 bases between. Germline V lookup: CDR1 KGHSH, CDR2 LQKENI. This CDR3 contains 13 residues. The CDR3 sequence: CASSPIGNEKLFF. The CDR3 DNA reads TGTGCCAGCTCACCAATCGGGAATGAAAAACTGTTTTTT. Filled out from reference TRBV18 and TRBJ1-4, the complete variable domain reads NAGVMQNPRHLVRRRGQEARLRCSPMKGHSHVYWYRQLPEEGLKFMVYLQKENIIDESGMPKERFSAEFPKEGPSILRIQQVVRGDSAAYFCASSPIGNEKLFFGSGTQLSVL.

The genes are TRBV2 and TRBJ2-7; 7 positions agree with TRBD2. In germline, CDR1 is SNHLY, CDR2 FYNNEI. V gave up 6 bases and J gave up 4 bases; unmatched junction bases: 6. This CDR3 is 13 amino acids long. The CDR3 loop reads CASRMTSFYEQYF. The CDR3 region has the DNA TGTGCCAGCAGGATGACTAGCTTTTACGAGCAGTACTTC. The full variable domain, in which reference TRBV2 and TRBJ2-7 provide the parts outside the CDR3, is EPEVTQTPSHQVTQMGQEVILRCVPISNHLYFYWYRQILGQKVEFLVSFYNNEISEKSEIFDDQFSVERPDGSNFTLKIRSTKLEDSAMYFCASRMTSFYEQYFGPGTRLTVT.

This clone turned up a few times. V gene TRBV5-4 combines with J gene TRBJ2-7, with D tentatively TRBD2 (5 bases). Trimming pared 4 bases from V and 7 bases from J, leaving 9 bases between. Germline CDR1 and CDR2: SGHNT and YYREEE (reference sequence). The CDR3 consists of 11 residues. Written as DNA, the CDR3 is TGTGCCAGCAGCGCCTCGGGGGAGCAGTACTTC. It codes for CASSASGEQYF. Complete variable domain (other parts from reference TRBV5-4 and TRBJ2-7): ETGVTQSPTHLIKTRGQQVTLRCSSQSGHNTVSWYQQALGQGPQFIFQYYREEENGRGNFPPRFSGLQFPNYSSELNVNALELDDSALYLCASSASGEQYFGPGTRLTVT.

The genes are TRBV4-2 and TRBJ2-5; 14 bases map to TRBD2. This CDR3 is 17 amino acids long. Germline CDR1 is LGHNA and CDR2 is YNFKEQ. The junction had 9 bases not matched to a gene; V was cut back by 4 bases and J by 5 bases. The CDR3 protein is CASSPGLAGALWETQYF. The CDR3, as DNA: TGTGCCAGCAGCCCGGGACTAGCGGGGGCCCTTTGGGAGACCCAGTACTTC.

The table lists this clone with a count of one. V usage is TRBV19 and J usage is TRBJ2-6, with a possible D match to TRBD2 (6 bases). Trimming pared 3 bases from V and 0 bases from J, leaving 18 bases between. Germline CDR1 reads LNHDA; CDR2 reads SQIVND (reference sequence). There are 19 residues in the CDR3. The CDR3 spells CASSMKGTELNSGANVLTF. The CDR3 nucleotides are TGTGCCAGTAGTATGAAAGGGACTGAACTGAACTCTGGGGCCAACGTCCTGACTTTC.

The J gene is TRBJ1-1, the V gene TRBV13, with 9 bases matching TRBD1. Germline V gives CDR1 PRHDT, CDR2 FYEKMQ (reference sequence). The length of the CDR3 is 15 residues. V lost 5 bases and J lost 7; bases outside the gene matches: 11. The CDR3 region is CASSPGQGDPIEAFF. The CDR3 DNA reads TGTGCCAGCAGCCCGGGACAGGGTGACCCGATTGAAGCTTTCTTT.

The chain combines TRBV9 with TRBJ2-3, with 8 bases identical to TRBD2. In germline, CDR1 is SGDLS, CDR2 YYNGEE. The V segment lost 3 bases and the J segment 4 bases; nucleotides outside the gene matches: 13. CDR3 size: 17 residues. The CDR3 DNA sequence: TGTGCCAGCAGCGCCGCGATAGCGGGGAGGGGAGCAGATACGCAGTATTTT. The encoded protein is CASSAAIAGRGADTQYF.

V and J are TRBV7-9 and TRBJ1-2; D is possibly TRBD1 (6 bases). The CDR3 covers 16 residues. Trimming removed 2 bases from V and 4 bases from J, with 17 bases in between. Per germline, CDR1 SEHNR and CDR2 FQNEAQ (reference sequence). CDR3 DNA sequence: TGTGCCAGCAGCTTATATATCGGGGGGGCAAGCTATGGCTACACCTTC. This gives the protein CASSLYIGGASYGYTF.

This clone was counted only a few times. The chain is built from TRBV13 and TRBJ2-2, with D unresolved. Per germline, CDR1 PRHDT and CDR2 FYEKMQ (reference sequence). The CDR3 covers 12 residues. Deletions cut 5 bases from V and 1 base from J, with 2 bases between. The CDR3 DNA reads TGTGCCAGCAGCCTGAACACCGGGGAGCTGTTTTTT. This encodes CASSLNTGELFF.

The chain recombines TRBV2 with TRBJ1-1; no clear D gene. V lost 11 bases and J 0 bases, leaving 13 bases between the germline ends. Looked up from germline, CDR1 is SNHLY and CDR2 is FYNNEI. The CDR3 length is 13 residues. The CDR3 DNA reads as TGTGCCTCTACCGGAGAGGTGAACACTGAAGCTTTCTTT. Amino acids: CASTGEVNTEAFF.

The chain recombines TRBV30 with TRBJ2-2, with 9 bases lining up with TRBD2. V lost 5 bases to trimming and J lost 6 bases; unmatched junction nucleotides: 13. The CDR3 has 16 amino acids. The germline V gene encodes CDR1 GTSNPN and CDR2 SVGIG (reference sequence). The CDR3 sequence: CAWEPSAVAGAGELFF. The CDR3 DNA follows: TGTGCCTGGGAGCCTTCGGCGGTAGCGGGAGCCGGGGAGCTGTTTTTT.

The chain has TRBV9 and TRBJ1-4, with D unresolved. Trimming left V 2 bases short and J 8 bases short, with 10 bases between. In germline, CDR1 is SGDLS, CDR2 YYNGEE. This CDR3 spans 13 amino acids. The CDR3 loop reads CASSVGVTEKLFF. CDR3 coding DNA: TGTGCCAGCAGCGTCGGCGTGACAGAAAAACTGTTTTTT.